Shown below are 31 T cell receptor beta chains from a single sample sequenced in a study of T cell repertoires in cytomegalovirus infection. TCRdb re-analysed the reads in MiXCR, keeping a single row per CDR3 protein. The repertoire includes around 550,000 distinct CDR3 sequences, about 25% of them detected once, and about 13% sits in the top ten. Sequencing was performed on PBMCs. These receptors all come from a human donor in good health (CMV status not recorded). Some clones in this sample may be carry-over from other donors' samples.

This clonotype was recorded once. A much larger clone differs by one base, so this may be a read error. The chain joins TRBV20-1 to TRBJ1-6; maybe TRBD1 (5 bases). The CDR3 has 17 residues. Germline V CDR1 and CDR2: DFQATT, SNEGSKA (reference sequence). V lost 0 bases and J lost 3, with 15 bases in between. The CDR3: CSARDRDPSIYNSPLHF. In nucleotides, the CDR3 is TGCAGTGCTAGAGATAGGGACCCCAGCATCTATAATTCACCCCTCCACTTT.

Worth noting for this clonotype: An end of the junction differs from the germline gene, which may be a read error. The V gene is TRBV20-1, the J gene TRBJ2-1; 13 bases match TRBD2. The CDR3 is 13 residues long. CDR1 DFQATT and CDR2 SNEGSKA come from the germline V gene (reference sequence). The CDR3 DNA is TGCAGTGCTAGACCGACTAGCGGGAGGTCCAGGGTCTTC. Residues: CSARPTSGRSRVF.

CDR3 amino acids: CASSFGTGGAETQYF. CDR3 bases: TGTGCCAGCAGTTTTGGGACAGGGGGCGCCGAGACCCAGTACTTC. The rearrangement uses TRBV28 and TRBJ2-5; 12 nucleotides line up with TRBD1. CDR3 size: 15 residues. Trimming cost V 3 bases and J 5 bases; bases outside gene matches: 4. Germline V lookup: CDR1 MDHEN, CDR2 SYDVKM.

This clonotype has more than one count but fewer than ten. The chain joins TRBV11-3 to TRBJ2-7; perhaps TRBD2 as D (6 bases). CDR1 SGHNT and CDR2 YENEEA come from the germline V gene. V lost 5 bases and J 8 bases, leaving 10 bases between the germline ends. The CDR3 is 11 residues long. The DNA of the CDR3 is TGTGCCAGCAGCGTGGAGGGGCAGCAGTACGTC. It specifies CASSVEGQQYV.

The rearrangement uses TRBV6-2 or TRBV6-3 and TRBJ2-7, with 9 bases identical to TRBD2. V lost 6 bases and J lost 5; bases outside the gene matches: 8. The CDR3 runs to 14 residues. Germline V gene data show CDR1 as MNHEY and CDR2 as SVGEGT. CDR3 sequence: CASSKAGGIHEQYF. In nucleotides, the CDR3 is TGTGCCAGCAGCAAAGCGGGGGGTATCCACGAGCAGTACTTC.

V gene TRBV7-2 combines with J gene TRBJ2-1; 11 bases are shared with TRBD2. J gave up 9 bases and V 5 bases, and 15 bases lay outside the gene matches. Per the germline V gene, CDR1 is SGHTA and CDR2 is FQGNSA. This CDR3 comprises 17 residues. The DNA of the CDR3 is TGTGCCAGCAGCCTTAGACTAGCGGGATCAATGGGGGGTGAGCAGTTCTTC. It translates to CASSLRLAGSMGGEQFF.

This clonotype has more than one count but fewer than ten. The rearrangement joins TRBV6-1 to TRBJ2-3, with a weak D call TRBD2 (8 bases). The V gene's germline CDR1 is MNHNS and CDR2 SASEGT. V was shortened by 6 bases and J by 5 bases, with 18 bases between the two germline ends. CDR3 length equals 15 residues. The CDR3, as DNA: TGTGCCAGCAGAGCGGGAGTCCAGGGGGGAGATACGCAGTATTTT. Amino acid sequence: CASRAGVQGGDTQYF.

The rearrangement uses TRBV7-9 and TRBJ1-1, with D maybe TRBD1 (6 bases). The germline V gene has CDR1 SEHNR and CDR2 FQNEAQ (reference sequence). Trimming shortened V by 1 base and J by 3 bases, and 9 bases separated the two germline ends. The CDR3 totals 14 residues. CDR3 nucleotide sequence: TGTGCCAGCAGCTTAGAGGGGGGATACACTGAAGCTTTCTTT. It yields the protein CASSLEGGYTEAFF.

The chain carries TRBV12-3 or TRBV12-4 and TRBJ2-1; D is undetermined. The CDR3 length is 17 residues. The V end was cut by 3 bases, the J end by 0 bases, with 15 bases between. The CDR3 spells CASSLSHGPYSYNEQFF. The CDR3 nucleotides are TGTGCCAGCAGTTTGAGTCACGGGCCCTACTCCTACAATGAGCAGTTCTTC.

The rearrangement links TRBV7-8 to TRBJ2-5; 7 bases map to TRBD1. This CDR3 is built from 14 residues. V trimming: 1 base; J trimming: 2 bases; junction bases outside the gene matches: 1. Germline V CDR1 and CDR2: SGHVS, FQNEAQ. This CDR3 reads CASSLGGQQETQYF. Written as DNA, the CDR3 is TGTGCCAGCAGCTTAGGGGGACAGCAAGAGACCCAGTACTTC.

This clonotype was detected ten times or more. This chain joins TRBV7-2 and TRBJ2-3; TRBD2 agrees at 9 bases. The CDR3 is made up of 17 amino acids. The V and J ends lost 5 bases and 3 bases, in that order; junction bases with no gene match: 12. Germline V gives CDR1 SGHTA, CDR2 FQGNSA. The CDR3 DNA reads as TGTGCCAGCAGCGCCCGTTCCTTAGCGGGAGCTACAGATACGCAGTATTTT. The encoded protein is CASSARSLAGATDTQYF. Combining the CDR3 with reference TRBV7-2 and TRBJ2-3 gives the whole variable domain GAGVSQSPSNKVTEKGKDVELRCDPISGHTALYWYRQSLGQGLEFLIYFQGNSAPDKSGLPSDRFSAERTGGSVSTLTIQRTQQEDSAVYLCASSARSLAGATDTQYFGPGTRLTVL.

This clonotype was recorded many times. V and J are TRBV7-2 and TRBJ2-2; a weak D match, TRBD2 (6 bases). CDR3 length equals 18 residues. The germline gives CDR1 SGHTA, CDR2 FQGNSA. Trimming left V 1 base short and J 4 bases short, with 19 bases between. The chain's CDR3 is CASSLVPAGHRFTGELFF. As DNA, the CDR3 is TGTGCCAGCAGCTTAGTGCCAGCGGGCCATAGGTTCACCGGGGAGCTGTTTTTT.

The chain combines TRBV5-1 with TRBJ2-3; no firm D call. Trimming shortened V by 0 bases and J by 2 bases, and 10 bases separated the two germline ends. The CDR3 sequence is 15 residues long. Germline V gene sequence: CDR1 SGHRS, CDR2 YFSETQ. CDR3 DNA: TGCGCCAGCAGCTTGGTATTATCGGACACAGATACGCAGTATTTT. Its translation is CASSLVLSDTDTQYF. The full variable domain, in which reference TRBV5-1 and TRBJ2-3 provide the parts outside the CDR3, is KAGVTQTPRYLIKTRGQQVTLSCSPISGHRSVSWYQQTPGQGLQFLFEYFSETQRNKGNFPGRFSGRQFSNSRSEMNVSTLELGDSALYLCASSLVLSDTDTQYFGPGTRLTVL.

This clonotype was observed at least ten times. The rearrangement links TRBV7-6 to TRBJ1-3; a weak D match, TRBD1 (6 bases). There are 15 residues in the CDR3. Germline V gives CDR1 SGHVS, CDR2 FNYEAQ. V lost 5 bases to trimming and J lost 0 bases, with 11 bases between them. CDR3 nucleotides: TGTGCCAGCAGCCTGGACAGTCACTCTGGAAACACCATATATTTT. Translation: CASSLDSHSGNTIYF.

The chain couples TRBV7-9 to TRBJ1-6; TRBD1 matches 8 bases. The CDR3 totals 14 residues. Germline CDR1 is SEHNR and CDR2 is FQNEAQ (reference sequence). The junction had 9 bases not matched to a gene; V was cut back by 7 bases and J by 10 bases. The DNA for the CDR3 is TGTGCCAGCAAGACAGGGGCGCCTCGATCACCCCTCCACTTT. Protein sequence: CASKTGAPRSPLHF.

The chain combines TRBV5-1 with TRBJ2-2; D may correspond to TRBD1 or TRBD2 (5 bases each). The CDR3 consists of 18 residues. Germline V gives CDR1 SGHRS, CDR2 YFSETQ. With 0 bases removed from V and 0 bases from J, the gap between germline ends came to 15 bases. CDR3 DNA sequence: TGCGCCAGCAGCTTGGCCAAGGGGAGTCTTACGAACACCGGGGAGCTGTTTTTT. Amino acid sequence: CASSLAKGSLTNTGELFF. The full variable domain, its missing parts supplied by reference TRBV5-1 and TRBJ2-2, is KAGVTQTPRYLIKTRGQQVTLSCSPISGHRSVSWYQQTPGQGLQFLFEYFSETQRNKGNFPGRFSGRQFSNSRSEMNVSTLELGDSALYLCASSLAKGSLTNTGELFFGEGSRLTVL.

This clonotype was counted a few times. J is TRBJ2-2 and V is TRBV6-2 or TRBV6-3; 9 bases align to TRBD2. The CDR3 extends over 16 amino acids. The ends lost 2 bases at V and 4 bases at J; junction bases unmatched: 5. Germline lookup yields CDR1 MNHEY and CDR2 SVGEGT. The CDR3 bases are TGTGCCAGCAGTTACCATTATAGCGGGAGCACCGGGGAGCTGTTTTTT. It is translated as CASSYHYSGSTGELFF.

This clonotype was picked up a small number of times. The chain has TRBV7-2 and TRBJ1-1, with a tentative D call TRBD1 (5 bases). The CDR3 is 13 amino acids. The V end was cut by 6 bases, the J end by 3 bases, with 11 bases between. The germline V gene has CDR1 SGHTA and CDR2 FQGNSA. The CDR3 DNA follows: TGTGCCAGCAGTCCCTCAGGGCACACTGAAGCTTTCTTT. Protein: CASSPSGHTEAFF.

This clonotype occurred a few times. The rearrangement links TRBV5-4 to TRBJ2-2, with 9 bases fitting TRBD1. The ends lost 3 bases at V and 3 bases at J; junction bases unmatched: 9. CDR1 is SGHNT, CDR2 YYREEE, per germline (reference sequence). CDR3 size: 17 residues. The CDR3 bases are TGTGCCAGCAGCTCTTTTAAGGGACAGGGCTACACCGGGGAGCTGTTTTTT. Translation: CASSSFKGQGYTGELFF.

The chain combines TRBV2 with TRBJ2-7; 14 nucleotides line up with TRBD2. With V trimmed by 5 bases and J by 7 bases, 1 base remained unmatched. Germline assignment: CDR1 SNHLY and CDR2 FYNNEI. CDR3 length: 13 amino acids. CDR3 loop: CASSWTSGREQYV. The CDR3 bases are TGTGCCAGCAGTTGGACTAGCGGGAGGGAGCAGTACGTC.

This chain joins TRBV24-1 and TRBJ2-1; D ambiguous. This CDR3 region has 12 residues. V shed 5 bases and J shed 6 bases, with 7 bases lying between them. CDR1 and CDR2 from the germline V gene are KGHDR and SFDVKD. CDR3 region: CATSGNPNEQFF. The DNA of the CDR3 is TGTGCCACCAGTGGGAACCCCAATGAGCAGTTCTTC.

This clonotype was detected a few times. Written as DNA, the CDR3 is TGTGCCAGCTCCCGGGTAGCGGGACACAATGAGCAGTTCTTC. Its protein is CASSRVAGHNEQFF. V and J are TRBV12-3 or TRBV12-4 and TRBJ2-1; 8 positions agree with TRBD2. V trimming: 8 bases; J trimming: 5 bases; junction bases outside the gene matches: 8. This CDR3 has 14 amino acids.

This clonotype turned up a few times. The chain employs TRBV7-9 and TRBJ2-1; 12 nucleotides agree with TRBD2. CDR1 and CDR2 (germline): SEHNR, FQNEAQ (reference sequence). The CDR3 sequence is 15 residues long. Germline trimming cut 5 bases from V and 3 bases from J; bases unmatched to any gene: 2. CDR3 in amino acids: CASSRTSGIYNEQFF. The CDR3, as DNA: TGTGCCAGCAGCAGGACTAGCGGGATCTACAATGAGCAGTTCTTC.

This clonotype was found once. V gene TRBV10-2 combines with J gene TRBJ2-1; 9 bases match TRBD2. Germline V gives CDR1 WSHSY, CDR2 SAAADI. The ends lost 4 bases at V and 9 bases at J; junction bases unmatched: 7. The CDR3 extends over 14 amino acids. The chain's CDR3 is CASSADSGRGEQFF. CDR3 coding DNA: TGCGCCAGCAGTGCGGATAGCGGGAGAGGTGAGCAGTTCTTC.

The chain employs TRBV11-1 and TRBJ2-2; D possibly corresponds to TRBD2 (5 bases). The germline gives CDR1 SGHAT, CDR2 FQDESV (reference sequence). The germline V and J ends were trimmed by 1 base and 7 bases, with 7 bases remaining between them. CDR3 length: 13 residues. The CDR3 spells CASSLVRGGELFF. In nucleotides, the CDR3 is TGTGCCAGCAGCTTAGTCCGGGGCGGGGAGCTGTTTTTT.

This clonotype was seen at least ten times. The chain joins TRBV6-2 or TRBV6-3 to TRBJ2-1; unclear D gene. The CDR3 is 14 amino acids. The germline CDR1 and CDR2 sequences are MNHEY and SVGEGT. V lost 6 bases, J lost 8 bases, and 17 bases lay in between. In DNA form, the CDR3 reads TGTGCCAGCAGCCACCGTAAAGCCCCCCATGAGCAGTTCTTC. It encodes CASSHRKAPHEQFF.

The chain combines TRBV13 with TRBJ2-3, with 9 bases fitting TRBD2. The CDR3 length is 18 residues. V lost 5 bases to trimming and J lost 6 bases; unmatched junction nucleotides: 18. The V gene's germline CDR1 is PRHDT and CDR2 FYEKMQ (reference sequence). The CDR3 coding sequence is TGTGCCAGCAGCGCCCTGCCGTCTAGCGGGAAGTCAGGGGATACGCAGTATTTT. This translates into CASSALPSSGKSGDTQYF.

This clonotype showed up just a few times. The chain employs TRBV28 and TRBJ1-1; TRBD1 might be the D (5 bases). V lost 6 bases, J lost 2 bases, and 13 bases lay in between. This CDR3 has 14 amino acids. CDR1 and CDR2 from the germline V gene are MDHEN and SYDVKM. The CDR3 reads CASRSTGANTEAFF. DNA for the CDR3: TGTGCCAGCAGATCCACCGGGGCTAACACTGAAGCTTTCTTT.

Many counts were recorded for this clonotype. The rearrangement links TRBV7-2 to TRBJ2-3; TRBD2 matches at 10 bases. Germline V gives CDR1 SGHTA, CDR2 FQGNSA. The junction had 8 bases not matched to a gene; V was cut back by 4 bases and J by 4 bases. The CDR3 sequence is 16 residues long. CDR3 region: CASSSGLAGEADTQYF. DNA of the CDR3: TGTGCCAGCAGCTCCGGGCTAGCGGGAGAGGCAGATACGCAGTATTTT.

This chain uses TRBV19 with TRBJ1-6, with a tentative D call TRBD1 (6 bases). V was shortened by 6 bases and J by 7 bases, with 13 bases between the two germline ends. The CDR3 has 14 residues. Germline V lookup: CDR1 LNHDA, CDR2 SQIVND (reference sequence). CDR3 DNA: TGTGCCAGTAGCGAACAGGGCGGGAATTCACCCCTCCACTTT. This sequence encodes CASSEQGGNSPLHF.

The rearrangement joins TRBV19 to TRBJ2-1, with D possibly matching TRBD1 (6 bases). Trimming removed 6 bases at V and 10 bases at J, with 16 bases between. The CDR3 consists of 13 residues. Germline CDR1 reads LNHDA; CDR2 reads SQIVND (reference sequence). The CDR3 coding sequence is TGTGCCAGTAGAGGCCCGGACAGCCGAGAGCAGTTCTTC. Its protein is CASRGPDSREQFF.